This entry lists 28 T cell receptor beta chains sequenced from one sample in a study of shared clonotypes between healthy human individuals. The method was immunoSEQ multiplex PCR; TCRdb's version includes in-frame clones alone and lacks a portion of them. Altogether 95,000 to 120,000 clones are present, under 70% being singletons, with the ten largest covering approximately 23%. Sequencing was performed on memory CD8+ T cells sorted from blood. Subset given: CD45RO+ cells pooled with CCR7-negative TemRA cells. These receptors were taken from a woman aged 25-40 years in good health.

This chain joins TRBV13 and TRBJ2-7; 7 nucleotides agree with TRBD2. CDR3 length: 17 amino acids. CDR1 and CDR2 (germline): PRHDT, FYEKMQ (reference sequence). Germline trimming cut 0 bases from V and 1 base from J; bases unmatched to any gene: 9. The CDR3 loop is CASSLGWLSSGSYEQYF. CDR3 DNA: TGTGCCAGCAGCTTAGGGTGGTTGTCTAGCGGTTCCTACGAGCAGTACTTC. The entire variable domain, with the rest obtained from reference TRBV13 and TRBJ2-7, is as follows: AAGVIQSPRHLIKEKRETATLKCYPIPRHDTVYWYQQGPGQDPQFLISFYEKMQSDKGSIPDRFSAQQFSDYHSELNMSSLELGDSALYFCASSLGWLSSGSYEQYFGPGTRLTVT.

The chain joins TRBV10-1 to TRBJ1-1; tentative D call: TRBD1 (6 bases). Trimming cost V 5 bases and J 3 bases, with 13 bases left between them. The CDR3 contains 14 residues. The germline V gene encodes CDR1 WNHNN and CDR2 SYGVQD (reference sequence). The CDR3 DNA follows: TGCGCCAGCAGTACAGGGTCGTGGGACACTGAAGCTTTCTTT. It codes for CASSTGSWDTEAFF.

This chain links TRBV2 with TRBJ2-7; D is unresolved. CDR3 size: 12 residues. Per germline, CDR1 SNHLY and CDR2 FYNNEI. The V end was cut by 3 bases, the J end by 6 bases, with 9 bases between. This CDR3 is CASSDIQREQYF. CDR3 sequence (DNA): TGTGCCAGCAGTGATATACAGCGCGAGCAGTACTTC.

The CDR3 here is CASSFLAGVPDTQYF. The CDR3 nucleotides read TGTGCCAGCAGTTTTCTAGCGGGAGTCCCAGATACGCAGTATTTT. The rearrangement joins TRBV27 to TRBJ2-3; 10 nucleotides match TRBD2. This CDR3 contains 15 residues. Germline V gives CDR1 MNHEY, CDR2 SMNVEV (reference sequence). Trimming cost V 3 bases and J 4 bases; bases outside gene matches: 4.

The CDR3 loop reads CASSHSYQGTRVLYPQHF. CDR3 DNA sequence: TGTGCCAGCAGCCACTCCTATCAGGGGACGAGAGTTTTATATCCCCAGCATTTT. The chain is built from TRBV14 and TRBJ1-5; D perhaps matches TRBD1 (6 bases). Trimming stripped 3 bases from V and 10 bases from J, with 28 bases between. Germline loops: CDR1 SGHDN, CDR2 FVKESK. The CDR3 consists of 18 residues.

This chain links TRBV4-1 with TRBJ1-4, with unresolved D. V lost 0 bases to trimming and J lost 0 bases, with 11 bases between them. The CDR3 totals 17 residues. Germline V lookup: CDR1 MGHRA, CDR2 YSYEKL. This CDR3 reads CASSQERLYATNEKLFF. The CDR3, as DNA: TGCGCCAGCAGCCAAGAACGGCTGTACGCAACTAATGAAAAACTGTTTTTT.

The V and J genes are TRBV5-5 and TRBJ2-7; D perhaps matches TRBD1 (6 bases). The V and J ends lost 2 bases and 2 bases respectively, with 8 bases between them. Germline CDR1 reads SGHKS; CDR2 reads YYEKEE (reference sequence). The CDR3 totals 13 residues. The CDR3 nucleotides read TGTGCCAGCAGCTTCCAGGGGCCCTACGAGCAGTACTTC. It translates to CASSFQGPYEQYF.

This clone was seen a few times. J is TRBJ2-5 and V is TRBV6-1, with 8 bases identical to TRBD1. The assigned J gene may be wrong: the sequence end matches TRBJ2-7 better. Germline V gives CDR1 MNHNS, CDR2 SASEGT. The CDR3 extends over 14 amino acids. The CDR3 region is CASKETGEVYEQYF. As DNA, the CDR3 is TGTGCCAGCAAAGAGACAGGGGAGGTCTACGAGCAGTACTTC.

This clone was detected only a few times. The chain carries TRBV5-1 and TRBJ2-3, with TRBD2 matching over 12 bases. The CDR3 consists of 18 residues. Trimming cost V 4 bases and J 0 bases; bases outside gene matches: 9. Germline loops: CDR1 SGHRS, CDR2 YFSETQ. The DNA for the CDR3 is TGCGCCAGCAGCGTACGCCCAGGGACTAGCGGGAGCACAGATACGCAGTATTTT. Residues: CASSVRPGTSGSTDTQYF.

The chain employs TRBV4-1 and TRBJ2-7; the D is unclear. V was pared by 6 bases and J by 0 bases, with 15 bases between. CDR3 length equals 15 residues. CDR1 is MGHRA, CDR2 YSYEKL, per germline. CDR3 in DNA: TGCGCCAGCAGACTCAGACCTCACAGCTCCTACGAGCAGTACTTC. It is translated as CASRLRPHSSYEQYF.

The chain couples TRBV21-1 to TRBJ2-7; the table's D call TRBD2 went unverified against the DNA. TRBV21-1 corresponds to a pseudogene. The CDR3 is 16 residues long. The CDR3 bases are TGTGCCAGCAGCAGGTGGACTAGCGGGAGTCTATACGAGCAGTACTTC. This translates into CASSRWTSGSLYEQYF.

This clone came up once. The chain links TRBV6-1 to TRBJ1-4, with TRBD1 matching 8 bases. The J segment lost 11 bases and the V segment lost 0 bases, leaving 8 bases of the junction unmatched. The CDR3 has 15 amino acids. Per germline, CDR1 MNHNS and CDR2 SASEGT. The CDR3 loop reads CASSEAPGQATKLFF. CDR3 nucleotide sequence: TGTGCCAGCAGTGAAGCGCCGGGACAGGCGACCAAACTGTTTTTT.

The rearrangement joins TRBV15 to TRBJ2-7; 8 bases are a match to TRBD2. The V segment lost 0 bases and the J segment 2 bases; nucleotides outside the gene matches: 6. The V gene's germline CDR1 is LNHNV and CDR2 YYDKDF (reference sequence). This CDR3 has 16 amino acids. CDR3 residues: CATSRDPAGAAYEQYF. Written as DNA, the CDR3 is TGTGCCACCAGCAGAGATCCAGCGGGAGCCGCCTACGAGCAGTACTTC.

The rearrangement links TRBV19 to TRBJ1-5; no reliable D call. The ends were cut back, 3 bases at V and 7 bases at J, with 16 bases in the middle. The CDR3 is 15 amino acids. Germline CDR1 reads LNHDA; CDR2 reads SQIVND (reference sequence). CDR3 DNA: TGTGCCAGTAGTATTGGTGCCGAAGGGAGACAGCCCCAGCATTTT. Residues: CASSIGAEGRQPQHF.

This chain links TRBV2 with TRBJ2-2; no clear D gene. Trimming removed 1 base at V and 2 bases at J, with 8 bases between. Per germline, CDR1 SNHLY and CDR2 FYNNEI. The CDR3 runs to 15 residues. DNA of the CDR3: TGTGCCAGCAGTGAAGTCTCAGGAAACACCGGGGAGCTGTTTTTT. This gives the protein CASSEVSGNTGELFF.

This clone occurred a few times. The V call is TRBV16, the J call TRBJ1-1, with TRBD1 as a possible D gene (5 bases). This CDR3 has 14 residues. Germline loops: CDR1 KGHSY, CDR2 FQNENV. V lost 3 bases, J lost 6 bases, and 14 bases lay in between. CDR3 in amino acids: CASSQGSIGAEAFF. CDR3 nucleotides: TGTGCCAGCAGCCAGGGCTCGATAGGGGCTGAAGCTTTCTTT. The complete variable domain, with remaining parts taken from reference TRBV16 and TRBJ1-1, reads GEEVAQTPKHLVRGEGQKAKLYCAPIKGHSYVFWYQQVLKNEFKFLISFQNENVFDETGMPKERFSAKCLPNSPCSLEIQATKLEDSAVYFCASSQGSIGAEAFFGQGTRLTVV.

This clone was detected a few times. The chain recombines TRBV25-1 with TRBJ1-1, with 10 bases lining up with TRBD1. Germline lookup yields CDR1 MGHDK and CDR2 SYGVNS. This CDR3 is 14 amino acids long. V dropped 4 bases and J dropped 3; count of bases not matched to a gene: 2. Here the CDR3 reads CASSGDRGHTEAFF. CDR3 in DNA: TGTGCCAGCAGTGGTGACAGGGGGCACACTGAAGCTTTCTTT. The whole variable domain, filled in from reference TRBV25-1 and TRBJ1-1, reads EADIYQTPRYLVIGTGKKITLECSQTMGHDKMYWYQQDPGMELHLIHYSYGVNSTEKGDLSSESTVSRIRTEHFPLTLESARPSHTSQYLCASSGDRGHTEAFFGQGTRLTVV.

Of note for this clone: The same CDR3 can be traced to other DNA sequences in this sample. The V gene is TRBV27, the J gene TRBJ2-7, with D perhaps matching TRBD2 (7 bases). Trimming removed 2 bases from V and 4 bases from J, with 9 bases in between. The CDR3 is made up of 13 amino acids. The germline V gene encodes CDR1 MNHEY and CDR2 SMNVEV (reference sequence). Here the CDR3 reads CASSLRGAYEQYF. The DNA of the CDR3 is TGTGCCAGCAGTTTACGGGGGGCATACGAGCAGTACTTC.

This chain joins TRBV6-5 and TRBJ2-7; TRBD2 aligns across 11 bases. Germline lookup yields CDR1 MNHEY and CDR2 SVGAGI. The CDR3 spans 15 residues. V gave up 6 bases and J gave up 3 bases; unmatched junction bases: 7. DNA for the CDR3: TGTGCCAGCAGCACCGGGACTAGCGGTTACTACGAGCAGTACTTC. It is translated as CASSTGTSGYYEQYF.

V is TRBV9 and J is TRBJ2-2; D is possibly TRBD2 (6 bases). Per the germline V gene, CDR1 is SGDLS and CDR2 is YYNGEE. The CDR3 runs to 14 residues. V was cut by 4 bases and J by 7 bases, with 14 bases left in between. This chain's CDR3 is CASSPGDGNGELFF. In DNA form, the CDR3 reads TGTGCCAGCAGCCCGGGAGACGGTAACGGGGAGCTGTTTTTT. Complete variable domain (other parts from reference TRBV9 and TRBJ2-2): DSGVTQTPKHLITATGQRVTLRCSPRSGDLSVYWYQQSLDQGLQFLIQYYNGEERAKGNILERFSAQQFPDLHSELNLSSLELGDSALYFCASSPGDGNGELFFGEGSRLTVL.

The rearrangement joins TRBV2 to TRBJ1-1; D may be TRBD1 (6 bases). V shed 6 bases and J shed 1 base, with 12 bases lying between them. Looked up from germline, CDR1 is SNHLY and CDR2 is FYNNEI. CDR3 length: 14 amino acids. CDR3 DNA sequence: TGTGCCAGCAGCCAAGGACAGAGGAACACTGAAGCTTTCTTT. Residues: CASSQGQRNTEAFF.

V usage is TRBV5-1 and J usage is TRBJ2-2, with D possibly being TRBD1 (6 bases). CDR1 and CDR2 from the germline V gene are SGHRS and YFSETQ. The length of the CDR3 is 15 residues. Trimming left V 0 bases short and J 6 bases short, with 12 bases between. In DNA form, the CDR3 reads TGCGCCAGCAGCTTGGATTCCAGGGGATCCGGGGAGCTGTTTTTT. It specifies CASSLDSRGSGELFF.

This clone was observed a few times. V gene TRBV6-5 combines with J gene TRBJ1-1; D not resolved. The CDR3 spans 14 residues. Germline V gives CDR1 MNHEY, CDR2 SVGAGI. Trimming cost V 6 bases and J 5 bases, with 16 bases left between them. The CDR3 sequence is CASRPSSRGTEAFF. The CDR3, as DNA: TGTGCCAGCAGACCTAGCAGCAGAGGAACTGAAGCTTTCTTT.

The chain employs TRBV7-9 and TRBJ1-5; the D gene is possibly TRBD1 (6 bases). V lost 5 bases and J 5 bases, leaving 16 bases between the germline ends. The CDR3 length is 15 residues. Germline V lookup: CDR1 SEHNR, CDR2 FQNEAQ (reference sequence). This CDR3 is CASSQGAQGDQPQHF. The CDR3 DNA sequence: TGTGCCAGCAGCCAAGGGGCACAGGGTGATCAGCCCCAGCATTTT. Supplemented by reference TRBV7-9 and TRBJ1-5, the full variable domain reads DTGVSQNPRHKITKRGQNVTFRCDPISEHNRLYWYRQTLGQGPEFLTYFQNEAQLEKSRLLSDRFSAERPKGSFSTLEIQRTEQGDSAMYLCASSQGAQGDQPQHFGDGTRLSIL.

The rearrangement links TRBV7-9 to TRBJ2-3, with TRBD1 matching over 12 bases. V gave up 4 bases and J gave up 7 bases; unmatched junction bases: 3. CDR1 SEHNR and CDR2 FQNEAQ come from the germline V gene (reference sequence). The CDR3 consists of 14 residues. For the CDR3, the DNA is TGTGCCAGCAGCTCGGGACAGGGGGCGCATACGCAGTATTTT. Amino acids: CASSSGQGAHTQYF.

V and J are TRBV7-9 and TRBJ2-7; no clear D gene. Germline V gene data show CDR1 as SEHNR and CDR2 as FQNEAQ (reference sequence). Trimming pared 4 bases from V and 6 bases from J, leaving 7 bases between. This CDR3 region has 11 residues. The CDR3, as DNA: TGTGCCAGCAGCTCCCCTTCCGAGCAGTACTTC. It translates to CASSSPSEQYF.

A few counts support this clone. The V and J genes are TRBV18 and TRBJ1-3; D is uncertain. The CDR3 has 17 residues. Trimming shortened V by 3 bases and J by 0 bases, and 15 bases separated the two germline ends. Germline V gives CDR1 KGHSH, CDR2 LQKENI. The CDR3 DNA is TGTGCCAGCTCACCCGTTGATGGGAGATCCTCTGGAAACACCATATATTTT. Protein: CASSPVDGRSSGNTIYF.

The rearrangement joins TRBV6-1 to TRBJ2-2; D gene ambiguous. CDR1 is MNHNS, CDR2 SASEGT, per germline. The CDR3 loop spans 14 amino acids. With 3 bases removed from V and 8 bases from J, the gap between germline ends came to 13 bases. This CDR3 reads CASSESGAAGELFF. DNA for the CDR3: TGTGCCAGCAGTGAGTCTGGCGCCGCGGGGGAGCTGTTTTTT.